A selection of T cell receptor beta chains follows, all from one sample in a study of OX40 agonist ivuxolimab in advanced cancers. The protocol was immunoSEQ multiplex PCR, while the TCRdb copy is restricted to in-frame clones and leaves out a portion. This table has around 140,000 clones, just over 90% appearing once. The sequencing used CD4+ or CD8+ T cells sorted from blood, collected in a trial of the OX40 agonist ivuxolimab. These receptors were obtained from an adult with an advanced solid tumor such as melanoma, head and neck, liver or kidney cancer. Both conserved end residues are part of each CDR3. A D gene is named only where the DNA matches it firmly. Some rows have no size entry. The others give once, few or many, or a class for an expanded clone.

CASSQRETQYF	TGCGCCAGCAGCCAAAGGGAGACCCAGTACTTC	TRBV4-1	TRBJ2-5	NA	NA
CASRPGQVAKNIQYF	TGTGCCAGCAGGCCGGGACAAGTAGCCAAAAACATTCAGTACTTC	TRBV6-5	TRBJ2-4	NA	NA
CASSGTSVSYEQYF	TGTGCCAGTAGCGGGACTAGCGTTTCCTACGAGCAGTACTTC	TRBV19	TRBJ2-7	TRBD2	NA
CASRPSGLREQYF	TGTGCCAGCAGACCTTCAGGGCTCCGGGAGCAGTACTTC	TRBV27	TRBJ2-7	NA	NA
CASSPKRGHEQYF	TGTGCCAGCAGTCCTAAGCGGGGGCACGAGCAGTACTTC	TRBV27	TRBJ2-7	TRBD2	NA
CASSPGTGLQMAFF	TGTGCCAGCAGCCCCGGGACAGGGTTGCAAATGGCTTTCTTT	TRBV11-2	TRBJ1-1	TRBD1	NA
CASSLGQLSTGELFF	TGTGCCAGCAGCTTAGGACAATTAAGCACCGGGGAGCTGTTTTTT	TRBV5-4	TRBJ2-2	NA	NA
CASSPAGLAGGSSYNEQFF	TGTGCCAGCAGTCCCGCGGGACTAGCGGGGGGGAGCTCCTACAATGAGCAGTTCTTC	TRBV27	TRBJ2-1	TRBD2	NA
CAWSPGTSGITDTQYF	TGTGCCTGGAGTCCCGGGACTAGCGGGATTACAGATACGCAGTATTTT	TRBV30	TRBJ2-3	TRBD2	NA
CASSAYRGSVYNEQFF	TGTGCCAGCAGCGCATACAGGGGATCGGTCTACAATGAGCAGTTCTTC	TRBV5-4	TRBJ2-1	TRBD1	NA
CASSSLTDTQYF	TGTGCCAGCAGTTCCCTCACAGATACGCAGTATTTT	TRBV6-5	TRBJ2-3	NA	NA
CASSLTMNTEAFF	TGTGCCAGCAGCTTAACCATGAACACTGAAGCTTTCTTT	TRBV7-9	TRBJ1-1	NA	few
CSVVWAQGTEAFF	TGCAGCGTTGTGTGGGCCCAGGGAACTGAAGCTTTCTTT	TRBV29-1	TRBJ1-1	NA	NA
CAVQAPGNTIYF	TGTGCCGTACAGGCTCCTGGAAACACCATATATTTT	TRBV6-6	TRBJ1-3	NA	NA
CASSVRDMIFGYTF	TGTGCCAGCAGCGTCCGGGACATGATATTTGGCTACACCTTC	TRBV9	TRBJ1-2	NA	NA
CASSDSRGYTF	TGTGCCAGCAGTGATTCGAGGGGCTACACCTTC	TRBV6-4	TRBJ1-2	NA	NA
CASSLTRLGVMDVLTF	TGTGCCAGCAGCTTAACAAGACTGGGGGTGATGGACGTCCTGACTTTC	TRBV7-3	TRBJ2-6	NA	NA